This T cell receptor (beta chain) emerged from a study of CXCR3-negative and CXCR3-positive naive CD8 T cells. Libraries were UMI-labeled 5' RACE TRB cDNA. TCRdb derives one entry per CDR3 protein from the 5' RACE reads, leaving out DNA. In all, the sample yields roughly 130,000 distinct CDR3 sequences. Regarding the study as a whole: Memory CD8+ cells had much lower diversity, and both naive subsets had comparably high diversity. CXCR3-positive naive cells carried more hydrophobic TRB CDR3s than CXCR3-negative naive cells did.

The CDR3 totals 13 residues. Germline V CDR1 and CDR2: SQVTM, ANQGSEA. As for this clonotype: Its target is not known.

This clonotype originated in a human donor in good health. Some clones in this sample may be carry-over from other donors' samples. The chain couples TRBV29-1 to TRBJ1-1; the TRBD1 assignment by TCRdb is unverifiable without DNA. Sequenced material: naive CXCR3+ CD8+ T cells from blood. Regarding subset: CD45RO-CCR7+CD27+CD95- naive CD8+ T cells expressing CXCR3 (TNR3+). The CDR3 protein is CSVDWQGNTEAFF.